This T cell receptor (beta chain) originates from a study of blood T cell repertoires in COVID-19. At the level of the study: Spain, Italy and the United States supplied samples that represented acute and convalescent COVID-19. T cells, B-cell-depleted T cells, or PBMCs provided the cDNA or gDNA that served as material.

This CDR3 comprises 13 residues. CDR1 is SEHNR and CDR2 is FQNEAQ in the germline V gene (reference sequence). V lost 2 bases, J lost 0 bases, and 4 bases lay in between. Study processing details: Amplified reference gene primers provided the basis for estimating nucleated cell counts. Using immunoSEQ multiplex PCR, the repertoire was profiled, and TCRdb retains in-frame clones only, with some absent. That table supplies the V and J calls and clone size; D and trimming were determined from the DNA. The table shows about 37,000 clones, with around 90% occurring only once. The sequenced sample consisted of peripheral blood. The rearrangement joins TRBV7-9 to TRBJ1-1; no reliable D call. The TCR comes from a human donor in a cohort sampled during active COVID-19. CDR3 bases: TGTGCCAGCAGCTTAACTGTGAACACTGAAGCTTTCTTT. Its protein product is CASSLTVNTEAFF.